This is a list of T cell receptor beta chains from one sample in a study of blood T cell repertoires in COVID-19. Clones were sequenced by immunoSEQ multiplex PCR, and TCRdb holds only the in-frame ones, with some missing. The profile covers tens of thousands of clones, with roughly 80% appearing a single time and approximately 29% taken by the ten largest. The sample was peripheral blood. The origin of the receptors is a human donor in a cohort sampled during active COVID-19. Both conserved end residues are part of each CDR3. The D gene is left open where the match is weak. Some rows mark clone size as missing; the rest say once, few, many or name a class of expanded clone.

J	size	D	V	CDR3	DNA
TRBJ2-7	.	.	TRBV5-1	CASSFSQGPYEQYF	TGCGCCAGCAGCTTCTCACAGGGCCCCTACGAGCAGTACTTC
TRBJ2-2	.	TRBD1	TRBV7-6	CASSLAGQGAQDTGELFF	TGTGCCAGCAGCTTAGCAGGTCAGGGGGCGCAAGACACCGGGGAGCTGTTTTTT
TRBJ2-5	.	TRBD1	TRBV19	CASSTGTGQETQYF	TGTGCCAGTAGTACCGGGACAGGACAAGAGACCCAGTACTTC
TRBJ2-5	.	TRBD2	TRBV15	CATSRDPTGGEETQYF	TGTGCCACCAGCAGAGACCCAACGGGGGGGGAAGAGACCCAGTACTTC
TRBJ2-3	.	.	TRBV6-2/TRBV6-3	CASTPWGQDTDTQYF	TGTGCCAGCACCCCATGGGGGCAGGACACAGATACGCAGTATTTT
TRBJ2-2	.	.	TRBV5-6	CASSPIYDGELFF	TGTGCCAGCAGCCCTATCTACGACGGGGAGCTGTTTTTT
TRBJ2-3	.	.	TRBV5-1	CASSLTGGGGDTQYF	TGCGCCAGCAGCTTAACCGGTGGGGGAGGAGATACGCAGTATTTT
TRBJ2-7	.	.	TRBV7-9	CASSPPAGSLEQYF	TGTGCCAGCAGCCCGCCCGCGGGCTCCCTCGAGCAGTACTTC
TRBJ2-7	once	.	TRBV12-3/TRBV12-4	CASSFRYEQYF	TGTGCCAGCAGTTTTCGTTACGAGCAGTACTTC
TRBJ2-7	.	.	TRBV28	CASSLPGGQTYEQYF	TGTGCCAGCAGTCTCCCCGGGGGGCAGACCTACGAGCAGTACTTC